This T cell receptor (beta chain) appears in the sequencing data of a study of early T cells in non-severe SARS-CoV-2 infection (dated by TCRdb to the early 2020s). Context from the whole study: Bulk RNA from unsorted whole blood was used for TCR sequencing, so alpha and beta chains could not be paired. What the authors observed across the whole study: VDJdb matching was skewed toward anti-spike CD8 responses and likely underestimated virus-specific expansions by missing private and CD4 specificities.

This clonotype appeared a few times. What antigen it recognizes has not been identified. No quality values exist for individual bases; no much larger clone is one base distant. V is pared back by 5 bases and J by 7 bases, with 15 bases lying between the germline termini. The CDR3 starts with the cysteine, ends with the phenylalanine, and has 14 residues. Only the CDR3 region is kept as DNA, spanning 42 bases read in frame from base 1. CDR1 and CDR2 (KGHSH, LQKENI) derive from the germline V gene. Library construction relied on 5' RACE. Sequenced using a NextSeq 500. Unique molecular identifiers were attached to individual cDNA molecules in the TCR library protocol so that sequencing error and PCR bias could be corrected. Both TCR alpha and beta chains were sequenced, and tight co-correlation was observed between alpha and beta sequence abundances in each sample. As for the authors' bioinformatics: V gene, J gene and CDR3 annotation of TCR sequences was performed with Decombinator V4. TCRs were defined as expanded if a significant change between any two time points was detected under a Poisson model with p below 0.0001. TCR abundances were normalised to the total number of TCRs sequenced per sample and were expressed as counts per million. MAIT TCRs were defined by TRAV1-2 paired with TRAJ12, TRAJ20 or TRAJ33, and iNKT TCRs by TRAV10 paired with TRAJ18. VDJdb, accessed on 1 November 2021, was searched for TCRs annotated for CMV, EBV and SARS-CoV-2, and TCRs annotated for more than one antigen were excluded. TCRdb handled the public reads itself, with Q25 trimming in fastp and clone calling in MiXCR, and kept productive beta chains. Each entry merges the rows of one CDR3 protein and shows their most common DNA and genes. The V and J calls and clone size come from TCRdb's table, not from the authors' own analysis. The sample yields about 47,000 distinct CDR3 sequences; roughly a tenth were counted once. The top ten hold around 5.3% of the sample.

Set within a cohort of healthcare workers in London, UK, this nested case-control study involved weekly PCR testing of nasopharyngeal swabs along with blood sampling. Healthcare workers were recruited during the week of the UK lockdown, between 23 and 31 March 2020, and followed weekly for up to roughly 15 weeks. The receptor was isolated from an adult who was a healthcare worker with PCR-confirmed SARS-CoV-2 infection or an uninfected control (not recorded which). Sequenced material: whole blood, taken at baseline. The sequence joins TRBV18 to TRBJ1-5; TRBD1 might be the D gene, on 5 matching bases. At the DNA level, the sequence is TGTGCCAGCTCAACGGGGGTTACTGGGCAGCCCCAGCATTTT. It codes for CASSTGVTGQPQHF.